The clone carrying this T cell receptor beta chain occurred a few times. Sequencing used immunoSEQ multiplex PCR; TCRdb keeps in-frame clones, though not all of them. There are around 160,000 clones in the sample; over 80% occur only once, and roughly 13% lies in the top ten. V shed 0 bases, J shed 7 bases, and the junction held 9 bases outside the gene matches. CDR1 is SGHKS and CDR2 is YYEKEE in the germline V gene (reference sequence). This CDR3 is 16 amino acids long. These data are taken from a study of blood T cell repertoires in COVID-19. Across the study: The United States, Italy and Spain provided the acute and convalescent COVID-19 samples.

This receptor was identified in an older woman who had recovered from COVID-19. The genes are TRBV5-5 and TRBJ2-1; the match to TRBD2 covers 8 bases. Sequenced sample: PBMCs or T cells enriched from blood (not recorded which). This chain's CDR3 is CASSLGAGGPINEQFF. Here the CDR3 DNA reads TGTGCCAGCAGCTTGGGGGCGGGAGGACCCATAAATGAGCAGTTCTTC.